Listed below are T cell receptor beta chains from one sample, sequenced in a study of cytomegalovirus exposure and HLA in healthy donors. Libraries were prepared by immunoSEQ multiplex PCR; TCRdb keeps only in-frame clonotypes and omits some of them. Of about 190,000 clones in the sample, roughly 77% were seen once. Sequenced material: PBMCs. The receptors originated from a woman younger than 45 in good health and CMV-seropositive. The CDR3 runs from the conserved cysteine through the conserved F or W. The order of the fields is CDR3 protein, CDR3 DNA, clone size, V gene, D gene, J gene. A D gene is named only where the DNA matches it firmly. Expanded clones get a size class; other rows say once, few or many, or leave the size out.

CDR3: CASSLGVLARHEQYF
DNA: TGTGCCAGCAGCTTAGGAGTCCTAGCGCGCCACGAGCAGTACTTC
size: few
V: TRBV11-2
D: NA
J: TRBJ2-7

CDR3: CASSQRTGGLGDTQYF
DNA: TGCGCCAGCAGCCAAAGGACAGGGGGCTTGGGAGATACGCAGTATTTT
size: few
V: TRBV5-1
D: TRBD1
J: TRBJ2-3

CDR3: CASSFATGGETQYF
DNA: TGTGCCAGCAGCTTCGCAACAGGGGGGGAGACCCAGTACTTC
size: NA
V: TRBV13
D: TRBD1
J: TRBJ2-5

CDR3: CASSYMGQGRNQPQHF
DNA: TGTGCCAGCAGTTATATGGGACAGGGAAGGAATCAGCCCCAGCATTTT
size: few
V: TRBV6-6
D: TRBD1
J: TRBJ1-5

CDR3: CASSIVAGPYEQYF
DNA: TGTGCCAGTAGTATAGTAGCGGGACCCTACGAGCAGTACTTC
size: NA
V: TRBV19
D: TRBD2
J: TRBJ2-7

CDR3: CASSLSVGDEQFF
DNA: TGTGCCAGCAGTTTAAGTGTAGGGGATGAGCAGTTCTTC
size: NA
V: TRBV27
D: NA
J: TRBJ2-1

CDR3: CASSYSSASGYNEQFF
DNA: TGTGCCAGCAGTTACTCGTCGGCTAGCGGCTACAATGAGCAGTTCTTC
size: NA
V: TRBV6-5
D: TRBD2
J: TRBJ2-1

CDR3: CASSPGSSSYNEQFF
DNA: TGTGCCAGCAGTCCCGGGAGTAGTTCCTACAATGAGCAGTTCTTC
size: NA
V: TRBV28
D: NA
J: TRBJ2-1

CDR3: CATSRRRDRERNEQFF
DNA: TGTGCCACCAGCAGAAGGCGGGACAGGGAGAGGAATGAGCAGTTCTTC
size: NA
V: TRBV15
D: TRBD1
J: TRBJ2-1

CDR3: CASTQGTDNEKLFF
DNA: TGTGCCAGCACCCAGGGGACCGACAATGAAAAACTGTTTTTT
size: few
V: TRBV7-9
D: NA
J: TRBJ1-4

CDR3: CASSFPGTGGREKLFF
DNA: TGTGCCAGCAGTTTTCCAGGGACAGGGGGCCGAGAAAAACTGTTTTTT
size: NA
V: TRBV28
D: TRBD1
J: TRBJ1-4

CDR3: CASSFGTSGGLRMTDTQYF
DNA: TGTGCCAGCAGCTTTGGGACTAGCGGAGGCCTTAGGATGACAGATACGCAGTATTTT
size: NA
V: TRBV11-3
D: TRBD2
J: TRBJ2-3

CDR3: CASSVTGTGREKLFF
DNA: TGCGCCAGCAGCGTAACCGGGACAGGGAGAGAAAAACTGTTTTTT
size: once
V: TRBV5-1
D: TRBD1
J: TRBJ1-4

CDR3: CASSLRAILNTEAFF
DNA: TGTGCCAGCAGTTTAAGAGCGATTTTGAACACTGAAGCTTTCTTT
size: NA
V: TRBV27
D: NA
J: TRBJ1-1

CDR3: CASSLWDREWKEQYF
DNA: TGTGCCAGCAGCCTGTGGGACAGGGAATGGAAAGAGCAGTACTTC
size: NA
V: TRBV5-6
D: TRBD1
J: TRBJ2-7

CDR3: CASSRQGGNQPQHF
DNA: TGTGCCAGCAGTAGACAGGGGGGGAATCAGCCCCAGCATTTT
size: NA
V: TRBV27
D: TRBD1
J: TRBJ1-5

CDR3: CASSKAGAQNIQYF
DNA: TGTGCCAGCAGCAAAGCGGGAGCCCAAAACATTCAGTACTTC
size: NA
V: TRBV28
D: TRBD2
J: TRBJ2-4

CDR3: CASRIRDRANQPQHF
DNA: TGTGCCAGCAGGATCCGGGACAGGGCGAATCAGCCCCAGCATTTT
size: NA
V: TRBV28
D: TRBD1
J: TRBJ1-5

CDR3: CASTLTGGTEAFF
DNA: TGTGCCAGCACCTTAACAGGGGGCACTGAAGCTTTCTTT
size: few
V: TRBV5-8
D: TRBD1
J: TRBJ1-1

CDR3: CASTPGTAYEQYF
DNA: TGTGCCAGTACCCCCGGGACAGCCTACGAGCAGTACTTC
size: NA
V: TRBV19
D: TRBD1
J: TRBJ2-7

CDR3: CASSEAGQGLQPQHF
DNA: TGTGCCAGCAGTGAAGCTGGCCAGGGATTACAGCCCCAGCATTTT
size: few
V: TRBV6-1
D: NA
J: TRBJ1-5

CDR3: CASRYQYEQYF
DNA: TGTGCCAGCAGGTATCAATACGAGCAGTACTTC
size: NA
V: TRBV6-1
D: NA
J: TRBJ2-7

CDR3: CASSPRTGQDTEAFF
DNA: TGCGCCAGCAGCCCAAGGACAGGGCAGGACACTGAAGCTTTCTTT
size: NA
V: TRBV5-1
D: TRBD1
J: TRBJ1-1

CDR3: CASSLGQIRDRLTDTQYF
DNA: TGTGCCAGCAGCTTAGGCCAGATCCGGGACAGATTAACAGATACGCAGTATTTT
size: NA
V: TRBV7-9
D: TRBD1
J: TRBJ2-3

CDR3: CASSFHAGGTDTQYF
DNA: TGTGCCAGCAGCTTTCACGCGGGAGGGACAGATACGCAGTATTTT
size: NA
V: TRBV12-1
D: NA
J: TRBJ2-3

CDR3: CASRFGSPGYEQYF
DNA: TGTGCCAGCAGGTTCGGGTCCCCGGGCTACGAGCAGTACTTC
size: NA
V: TRBV28
D: NA
J: TRBJ2-7

CDR3: CASSPQGSLYEQYF
DNA: TGTGCCAGCAGCCCGCAGGGGTCGCTCTACGAGCAGTACTTC
size: NA
V: TRBV5-4
D: NA
J: TRBJ2-7

CDR3: CASSFQGSEKLFF
DNA: TGTGCCAGCAGTTTTCAGGGGAGCGAAAAACTGTTTTTT
size: NA
V: TRBV28
D: NA
J: TRBJ1-4

CDR3: CASSLGSGSRDEQFF
DNA: TGCGCCAGCAGCTTGGGGAGCGGGAGTCGAGATGAGCAGTTCTTC
size: NA
V: TRBV5-1
D: TRBD2
J: TRBJ2-1

CDR3: CASRVLALETQYF
DNA: TGTGCCAGCAGGGTACTAGCTCTCGAGACCCAGTACTTC
size: NA
V: TRBV6-8
D: NA
J: TRBJ2-5

CDR3: CASSLQGAYEQYF
DNA: TGTGCCAGCAGCTTACAGGGGGCCTACGAGCAGTACTTC
size: few
V: TRBV5-4
D: TRBD1
J: TRBJ2-7

CDR3: CASSDLGQGSNQPQHF
DNA: TGTGCCAGCTCAGACCTCGGACAGGGGAGCAATCAGCCCCAGCATTTT
size: NA
V: TRBV18
D: TRBD1
J: TRBJ1-5

CDR3: CASSPRDNYEQYF
DNA: TGCGCCAGCAGCCCCCGGGACAATTACGAGCAGTACTTC
size: few
V: TRBV5-1
D: NA
J: TRBJ2-7

CDR3: CASSLNRAYEQFF
DNA: TGCGCCAGCAGCTTGAACAGGGCCTATGAGCAGTTCTTC
size: NA
V: TRBV5-1
D: NA
J: TRBJ2-1

CDR3: CASSLEGPPTQYF
DNA: TGCGCCAGCAGCTTGGAGGGGCCACCTACGCAGTATTTT
size: few
V: TRBV5-1
D: NA
J: TRBJ2-3

CDR3: CASSPRMNTEAFF
DNA: TGTGCCAGCAGTCCTCGTATGAACACTGAAGCTTTCTTT
size: NA
V: TRBV28
D: NA
J: TRBJ1-1

CDR3: CASKATRTGGREQYF
DNA: TGTGCCAGCAAGGCCACGCGGACAGGGGGTCGCGAGCAGTACTTC
size: NA
V: TRBV28
D: TRBD1
J: TRBJ2-7

CDR3: CASSIADGSYEQYF
DNA: TGTGCCAGTAGTATCGCAGACGGGTCCTACGAGCAGTACTTC
size: NA
V: TRBV19
D: NA
J: TRBJ2-7

CDR3: CASSLGGSQTQYF
DNA: TGTGCCAGCAGCTTAGGCGGCAGCCAGACCCAGTACTTC
size: NA
V: TRBV11-2
D: NA
J: TRBJ2-5

CDR3: CASSLGGDTEAFF
DNA: TGTGCCAGCAGCTTAGGCGGGGATACTGAAGCTTTCTTT
size: NA
V: TRBV11-3
D: NA
J: TRBJ1-1

CDR3: CASRTSTSTDTQYF
DNA: TGTGCCAGTAGGACTAGCACAAGCACAGATACGCAGTATTTT
size: few
V: TRBV19
D: TRBD2
J: TRBJ2-3

CDR3: CASAGMSSYNEQFF
DNA: TGTGCCAGCGCGGGTATGAGCTCCTACAATGAGCAGTTCTTC
size: NA
V: TRBV27
D: NA
J: TRBJ2-1